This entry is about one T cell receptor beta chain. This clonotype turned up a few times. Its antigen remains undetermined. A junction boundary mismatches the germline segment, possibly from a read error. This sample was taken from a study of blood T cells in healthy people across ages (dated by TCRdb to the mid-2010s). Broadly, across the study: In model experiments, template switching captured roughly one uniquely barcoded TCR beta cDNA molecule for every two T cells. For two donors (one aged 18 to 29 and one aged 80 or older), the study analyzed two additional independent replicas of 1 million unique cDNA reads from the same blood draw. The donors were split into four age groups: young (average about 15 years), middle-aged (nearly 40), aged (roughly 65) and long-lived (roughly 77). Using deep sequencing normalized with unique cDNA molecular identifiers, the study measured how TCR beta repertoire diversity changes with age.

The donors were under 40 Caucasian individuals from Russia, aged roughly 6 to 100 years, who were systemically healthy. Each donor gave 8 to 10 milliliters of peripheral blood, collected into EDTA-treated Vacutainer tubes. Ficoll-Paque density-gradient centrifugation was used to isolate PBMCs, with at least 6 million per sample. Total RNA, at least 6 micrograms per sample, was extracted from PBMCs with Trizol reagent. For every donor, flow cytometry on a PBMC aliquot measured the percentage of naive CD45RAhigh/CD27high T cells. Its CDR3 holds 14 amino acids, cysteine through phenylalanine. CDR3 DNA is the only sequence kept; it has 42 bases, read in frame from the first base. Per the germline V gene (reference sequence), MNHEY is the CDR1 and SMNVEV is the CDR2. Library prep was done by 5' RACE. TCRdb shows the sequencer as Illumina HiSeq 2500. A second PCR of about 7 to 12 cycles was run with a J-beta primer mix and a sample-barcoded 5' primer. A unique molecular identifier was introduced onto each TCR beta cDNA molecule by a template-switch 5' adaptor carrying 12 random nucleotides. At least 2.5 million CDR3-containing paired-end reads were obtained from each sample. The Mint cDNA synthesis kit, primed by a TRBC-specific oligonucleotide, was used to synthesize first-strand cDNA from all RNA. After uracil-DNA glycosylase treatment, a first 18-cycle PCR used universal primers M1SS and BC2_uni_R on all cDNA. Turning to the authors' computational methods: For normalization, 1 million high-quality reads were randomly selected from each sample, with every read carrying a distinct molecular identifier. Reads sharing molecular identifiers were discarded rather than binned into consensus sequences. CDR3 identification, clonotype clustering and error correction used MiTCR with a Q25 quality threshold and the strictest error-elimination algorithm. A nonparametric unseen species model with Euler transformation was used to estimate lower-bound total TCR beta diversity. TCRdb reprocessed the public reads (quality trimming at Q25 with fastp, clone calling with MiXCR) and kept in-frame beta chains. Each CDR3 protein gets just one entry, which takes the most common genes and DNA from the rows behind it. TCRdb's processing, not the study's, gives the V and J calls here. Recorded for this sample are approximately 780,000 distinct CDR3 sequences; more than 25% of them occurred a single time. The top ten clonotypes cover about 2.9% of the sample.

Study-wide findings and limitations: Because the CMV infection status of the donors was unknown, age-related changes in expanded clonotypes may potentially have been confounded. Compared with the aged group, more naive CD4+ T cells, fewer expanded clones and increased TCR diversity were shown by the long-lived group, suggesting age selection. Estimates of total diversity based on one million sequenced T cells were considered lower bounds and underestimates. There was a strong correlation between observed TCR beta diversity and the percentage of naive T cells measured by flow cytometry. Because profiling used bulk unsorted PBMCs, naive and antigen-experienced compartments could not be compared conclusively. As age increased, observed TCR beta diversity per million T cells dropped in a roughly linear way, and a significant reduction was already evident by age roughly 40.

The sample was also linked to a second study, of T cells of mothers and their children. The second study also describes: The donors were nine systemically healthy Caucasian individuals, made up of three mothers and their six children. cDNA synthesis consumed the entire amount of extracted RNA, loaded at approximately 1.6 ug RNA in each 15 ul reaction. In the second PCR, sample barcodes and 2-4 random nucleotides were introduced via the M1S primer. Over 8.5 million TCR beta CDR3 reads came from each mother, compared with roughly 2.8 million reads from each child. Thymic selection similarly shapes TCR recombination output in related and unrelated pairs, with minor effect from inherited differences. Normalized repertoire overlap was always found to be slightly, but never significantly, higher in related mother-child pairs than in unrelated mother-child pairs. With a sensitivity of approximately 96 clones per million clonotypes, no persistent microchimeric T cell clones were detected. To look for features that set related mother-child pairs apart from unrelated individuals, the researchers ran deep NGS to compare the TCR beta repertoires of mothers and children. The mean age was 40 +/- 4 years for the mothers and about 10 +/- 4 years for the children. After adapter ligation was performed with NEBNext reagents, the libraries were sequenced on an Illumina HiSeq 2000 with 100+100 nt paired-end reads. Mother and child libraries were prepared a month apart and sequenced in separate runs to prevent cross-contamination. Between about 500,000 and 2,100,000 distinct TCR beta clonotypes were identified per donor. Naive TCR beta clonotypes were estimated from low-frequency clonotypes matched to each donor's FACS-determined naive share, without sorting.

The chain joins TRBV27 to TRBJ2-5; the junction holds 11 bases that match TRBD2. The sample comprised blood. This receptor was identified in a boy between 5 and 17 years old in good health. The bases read TGTGCCAGCAGGCTCCTTAGCGGGGGGGCCGCTTCGGTCTTC. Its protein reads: CASRLLSGGAASVF.